Listed below are T cell receptor beta chains from one sample, sequenced in a study of cytomegalovirus exposure and HLA in healthy donors. Assay: immunoSEQ multiplex PCR; the TCRdb copy retains only in-frame clones and omits some. The data hold approximately 150,000 clones, with around 90% observed a single time. Sequenced input: PBMCs. The receptors come from a man aged 18 to 35 in good health and CMV-seropositive. CDR3s include the opening cysteine and the closing phenylalanine or tryptophan. D genes are given only for firm matches. The size field is filled for only some rows; it gives once, few, many or a size class.

cdr3_aa | cdr3_nt | d_call | clone_size | j_call | v_call
CATGWGGGGDNEQFF | TGTGCCACCGGATGGGGAGGGGGGGGAGACAATGAGCAGTTCTTC | . | . | TRBJ2-1 | TRBV10-3
CASRSSGELFF | TGTGCCAGCAGATCTTCCGGGGAGCTGTTTTTT | . | . | TRBJ2-2 | TRBV27
CASSLPGRSYNSPLHF | TGTGCCAGCAGCTTACCTGGGAGATCCTATAATTCACCCCTCCACTTT | . | . | TRBJ1-6 | TRBV7-9
CASSLEGLAGETYEQYF | TGTGCCAGCAGCTTAGAGGGACTAGCGGGCGAGACCTACGAGCAGTACTTC | TRBD2 | . | TRBJ2-7 | TRBV11-2
CASSRGTARNQPQHF | TGTGCCAGCAGCCGCGGGACGGCCCGCAATCAGCCCCAGCATTTT | . | . | TRBJ1-5 | TRBV6-6
CASSVEGNSPLHF | TGTGCCAGCAGCGTAGAGGGGAATTCACCCCTCCACTTT | . | few | TRBJ1-6 | TRBV9
CASSQDGGKLFF | TGCGCCAGCAGCCAAGATGGGGGGAAACTGTTTTTT | . | . | TRBJ1-4 | TRBV4-1
CASSLGGEETQYF | TGTGCCAGCAGCTTGGGCGGGGAAGAGACCCAGTACTTC | . | . | TRBJ2-5 | TRBV5-4
CASSRRGSGSEFYEQYF | TGCGCCAGCAGCCGCCGAGGTAGCGGGAGCGAGTTCTACGAGCAGTACTTC | TRBD2 | . | TRBJ2-7 | TRBV5-1
CASRSTGGIYEQYF | TGCGCCAGCAGATCGACAGGGGGCATCTACGAGCAGTACTTC | TRBD1 | . | TRBJ2-7 | TRBV5-1
CASSDPGLQPQHF | TGTGCCAGCTCTGACCCGGGGTTACAGCCCCAGCATTTT | . | . | TRBJ1-5 | TRBV6-1
CASSPVRTSEAFF | TGCGCCAGCAGTCCGGTCCGCACCTCTGAAGCTTTCTTT | . | few | TRBJ1-1 | TRBV10-1
CASTPYRTLSYEQYF | TGTGCCAGCACGCCTTACAGGACCTTGAGCTACGAGCAGTACTTC | . | . | TRBJ2-7 | TRBV28
CASSIEGAYEQYF | TGTGCCAGTAGTATCGAGGGGGCCTACGAGCAGTACTTC | . | . | TRBJ2-7 | TRBV19
CASSFSLYGTDLNTGELFF | TGTGCCAGCAGCTTTAGTTTATACGGGACAGACTTGAACACCGGGGAGCTGTTTTTT | TRBD1 | . | TRBJ2-2 | TRBV13
CARRTGDSYEQYF | TGCGCCAGGAGGACAGGGGATTCCTACGAGCAGTACTTC | TRBD1 | . | TRBJ2-7 | TRBV10-1
CASSKQGGQPQHF | TGTGCCAGTAGCAAACAGGGGGGACAGCCCCAGCATTTT | TRBD1 | . | TRBJ1-5 | TRBV19
CAMKEGRNF | TGTGCCATGAAGGAGGGACGGAACTTC | . | . | TRBJ2-5 | TRBV27
CASSFKQNTEAFF | TGCGCCAGCAGCTTTAAGCAGAACACTGAAGCTTTCTTT | . | few | TRBJ1-1 | TRBV5-1
CSVTNRVPFTDTQYF | TGCAGCGTTACCAACAGGGTACCATTCACAGATACGCAGTATTTT | . | . | TRBJ2-3 | TRBV29-1
CASKRLPESGQPQHF | TGTGCCAGCAAGAGGCTTCCGGAGTCGGGTCAGCCCCAGCATTTT | . | . | TRBJ1-5 | TRBV6-1
CASSAGQSSYEQYF | TGCGCCAGCAGTGCTGGACAGAGCTCCTACGAGCAGTACTTC | . | . | TRBJ2-7 | TRBV10-1
CASSPGGGSNQPQHF | TGTGCCAGCAGCCCAGGGGGCGGAAGCAATCAGCCCCAGCATTTT | TRBD1 | . | TRBJ1-5 | TRBV7-9
CASRGSNEQFF | TGTGCCAGCAGGGGGAGCAATGAGCAGTTCTTC | . | once | TRBJ2-1 | TRBV11-2
CASSVTGGSEAFF | TGCGCCAGCAGCGTGACAGGGGGATCTGAAGCTTTCTTT | TRBD1 | . | TRBJ1-1 | TRBV5-1
CASSYSGGRTYEQYF | TGTGCCAGCAGTTACTCGGGCGGGAGGACCTACGAGCAGTACTTC | TRBD2 | . | TRBJ2-7 | TRBV6-5
CASSLEGGANTEAFF | TGTGCCAGCAGTTTAGAGGGGGGGGCGAACACTGAAGCTTTCTTT | . | . | TRBJ1-1 | TRBV27
CASRGQVEEQYF | TGTGCCAGCAGGGGACAGGTTGAAGAGCAGTACTTC | TRBD1 | few | TRBJ2-7 | TRBV6-1
CASNAFAGNVYGYTF | TGTGCCAGCAACGCCTTCGCAGGGAACGTCTATGGCTACACCTTC | . | . | TRBJ1-2 | TRBV27
CASSLAGTGELFF | TGCGCCAGCAGCTTGGCCGGTACCGGGGAGCTGTTTTTT | . | . | TRBJ2-2 | TRBV5-1
CASSEVQVPGYTF | TGTGCCAGCAGTGAAGTACAGGTCCCTGGCTACACCTTC | . | few | TRBJ1-2 | TRBV2
CASSLTSGRASVQYF | TGTGCCAGTAGTCTAACTAGCGGGAGGGCCTCGGTCCAGTACTTC | TRBD2 | once | TRBJ2-7 | TRBV19
CASSPGRGYTF | TGCGCCAGCAGCCCAGGGCGTGGCTACACCTTC | . | . | TRBJ1-2 | TRBV4-3
CASDRTGGNSPLHF | TGTGCCAGCGACAGGACAGGGGGCAATTCACCCCTCCACTTT | TRBD1 | . | TRBJ1-6 | TRBV6-6
CASSPTSIYNEQFF | TGTGCCAGCAGCCCTACTAGTATTTACAATGAGCAGTTCTTC | . | . | TRBJ2-1 | TRBV11-3
CASSPTGTGGNTF | TGCGCCAGCAGCCCAACCGGGACAGGGGGGAACACCTTC | TRBD1 | . | TRBJ1-2 | TRBV5-1
CASSVGGGQPQHF | TGTGCCAGCAGCGTAGGGGGAGGCCAGCCCCAGCATTTT | . | . | TRBJ1-5 | TRBV9
CASSLDSREDEQYF | TGTGCCAGCAGCTTAGATAGCAGGGAGGACGAGCAGTACTTC | . | . | TRBJ2-7 | TRBV11-2
CASSEEVAGGGLYEQYF | TGTGCCAGCAGTGAAGAAGTAGCGGGAGGGGGCTTGTACGAGCAGTACTTC | TRBD2 | . | TRBJ2-7 | TRBV6-1
CASSPLYGNTIYF | TGCGCCAGCAGCCCGCTATACGGAAACACCATATATTTT | . | . | TRBJ1-3 | TRBV5-1
CASTRTGEGNQPQHF | TGTGCCAGTACGAGGACGGGGGAGGGAAATCAGCCCCAGCATTTT | . | once | TRBJ1-5 | TRBV2
CASRSRGRDTGELFF | TGTGCCAGCAGGAGCAGGGGGCGCGACACCGGGGAGCTGTTTTTT | TRBD1 | . | TRBJ2-2 | TRBV6-4
CASTFSLLGGDTEAFF | TGTGCCAGCACTTTCTCTCTTTTGGGGGGGGACACTGAAGCTTTCTTT | . | . | TRBJ1-1 | TRBV6-5
CASSDGTGDPEQYF | TGTGCCAGCAGTGACGGGACAGGGGACCCTGAGCAGTACTTC | TRBD1 | . | TRBJ2-7 | TRBV6-4
CASSEGQGLPNSPLHF | TGTGCCAGCAGTGAGGGACAGGGCCTACCAAATTCACCCCTCCACTTT | TRBD1 | . | TRBJ1-6 | TRBV6-1
CASSQGRTVNTGELFF | TGTGCCAGCAGCCAAGGTCGGACAGTGAACACCGGGGAGCTGTTTTTT | . | . | TRBJ2-2 | TRBV5-4
CASSNIRYDSLNTDTQYF | TGTGCCAGCAGTAACATTAGGTATGACTCGCTCAACACAGATACGCAGTATTTT | . | few | TRBJ2-3 | TRBV27
CASSGQGHTEKLFF | TGTGCCAGCAGCGGGCAGGGTCATACAGAAAAACTGTTTTTT | . | . | TRBJ1-4 | TRBV7-6
CASSLQQGGAYEQYF | TGTGCCAGCAGTCTTCAACAGGGTGGGGCCTACGAGCAGTACTTC | . | . | TRBJ2-7 | TRBV6-6
CASSSTGGEIGELFF | TGCGCCAGCAGCTCCACAGGGGGCGAGATCGGGGAGCTGTTTTTT | TRBD1 | . | TRBJ2-2 | TRBV5-1